These 19 T cell receptor beta chains were all obtained from the same sample, sequenced in a study of T cell responses to AZD1222 COVID-19 vaccine. The data were produced by immunoSEQ multiplex PCR, yet TCRdb's version contains in-frame clones alone and is incomplete. Here the sample spans about 85,000 clones, roughly 88% being singletons. The sample in question was peripheral blood, obtained on day 0 of AZD1222 vaccination. The receptor set was obtained from an adult in good health.

The chain employs TRBV30 and TRBJ1-5; D remains unclear. The CDR3 has 13 residues. CDR1 and CDR2 (germline): GTSNPN, SVGIG (reference sequence). V shed 4 bases and J shed 0 bases, with 7 bases lying between them. The CDR3 DNA reads TGTGCCTGGACCCCAGATAGCAATCAGCCCCAGCATTTT. Its protein is CAWTPDSNQPQHF. Full variable domain (outside the CDR3, taken from reference TRBV30 and TRBJ1-5): SQTIHQWPATLVQPVGSPLSLECTVEGTSNPNLYWYRQAAGRGLQLLFYSVGIGQISSEVPQNLSASRPQDRQFILSSKKLLLSDSGFYLCAWTPDSNQPQHFGDGTRLSIL.

V gene TRBV5-3 combines with J gene TRBJ1-5; TRBD1 matches at 7 bases. TRBV5-3 has ORF status, its function being uncertain. The trim removed 4 bases at V and 4 bases at J, leaving 14 bases unmatched. This CDR3 is 17 amino acids long. The CDR3 loop is CARSHMRRGLRNQPQHF. The CDR3 nucleotides are TGTGCCAGAAGCCATATGAGAAGGGGGCTGCGGAATCAGCCCCAGCATTTT.

V and J are TRBV7-2 and TRBJ1-5, with D possibly TRBD1 on 5 matching bases. CDR1 SGHTA and CDR2 FQGNSA come from the germline V gene. The V and J ends lost 4 bases and 1 base respectively, with 8 bases between them. This CDR3 has 14 residues. The CDR3 DNA reads TGTGCCAGCAGCTCCCAGGGCAGCAATCAGCCCCAGCATTTT. Translated, it gives CASSSQGSNQPQHF.

The rearrangement links TRBV28 to TRBJ1-5; D might be TRBD1 (5 bases). This CDR3 spans 17 amino acids. Trimming left V 5 bases short and J 1 base short, with 18 bases between. The germline V gene has CDR1 MDHEN and CDR2 SYDVKM. In DNA, the CDR3 is TGTGCCAGCAGTACTAGCCGGGCGGGGGTGAGCAATCAGCCCCAGCATTTT. Translating gives CASSTSRAGVSNQPQHF.

V and J are TRBV28 and TRBJ1-2, with 8 nucleotides matching TRBD1. Germline V gene sequence: CDR1 MDHEN, CDR2 SYDVKM. After removal of 5 bases from V and 0 bases from J, the junction contained 5 bases not matched to a gene. This CDR3 is 15 amino acids long. Written as DNA, the CDR3 is TGTGCCAGCAGTCCCGGACAGGGAACTAACTATGGCTACACCTTC. This gives the protein CASSPGQGTNYGYTF.

V gene TRBV4-1 combines with J gene TRBJ2-1, with TRBD1 matching over 7 bases. The trim removed 2 bases at V and 9 bases at J, leaving 1 base unmatched. Germline V lookup: CDR1 MGHRA, CDR2 YSYEKL. The CDR3 totals 12 residues. This CDR3 reads CASSQTGAEQFF. CDR3 in DNA: TGCGCCAGCAGCCAAACAGGGGCTGAGCAGTTCTTC.

The chain uses TRBV7-9 and TRBJ1-2; D ambiguous. CDR1 is SEHNR, CDR2 FQNEAQ, per germline (reference sequence). The CDR3 length is 15 residues. Trimming shortened V by 3 bases and J by 2 bases, and 13 bases separated the two germline ends. The CDR3 spells CASSFPMGPNYGYTF. DNA for the CDR3: TGTGCCAGCAGCTTCCCGATGGGCCCAAACTATGGCTACACCTTC.

The V call is TRBV15, the J call TRBJ2-2; a weak D match, TRBD1 (6 bases). Germline lookup yields CDR1 LNHNV and CDR2 YYDKDF (reference sequence). The CDR3 covers 15 residues. V lost 2 bases and J 4 bases, leaving 11 bases between the germline ends. For the CDR3, the DNA is TGTGCCACCAGCAGACCCCAGGGGCCCACCGGGGAGCTGTTTTTT. Amino acid sequence: CATSRPQGPTGELFF.

The rearrangement uses TRBV6-6 and TRBJ1-1; D is perhaps TRBD1 (5 bases). Germline-derived CDR1 and CDR2 are MNHNY and SVGAGI (reference sequence). The V and J ends lost 2 bases and 4 bases respectively, with 11 bases between them. The CDR3 spans 14 residues. In DNA form, the CDR3 reads TGTGCCAGCAGTTACGGGGGGTATGTCACTGAAGCTTTCTTT. Translation: CASSYGGYVTEAFF.

This chain joins TRBV27 and TRBJ1-5; 7 bases match TRBD1. After removal of 2 bases from V and 7 bases from J, the junction contained 14 bases not matched to a gene. The CDR3 consists of 17 residues. Germline V CDR1 and CDR2: MNHEY, SMNVEV (reference sequence). In DNA, the CDR3 is TGTGCCAGCAGTTTAGGGGGACAGAGGTTTTGGACGCAGCCCCAGCATTTT. This translates into CASSLGGQRFWTQPQHF.

The chain links TRBV27 to TRBJ2-5; the match to TRBD1 covers 9 bases. The CDR3 spans 15 residues. The germline gives CDR1 MNHEY, CDR2 SMNVEV (reference sequence). V lost 5 bases and J lost 5; bases outside the gene matches: 9. CDR3 sequence reads: CASSPPGQGGETQYF. For the CDR3, the DNA is TGTGCCAGCAGTCCTCCGGGACAGGGCGGGGAGACCCAGTACTTC.

The gene calls are TRBV6-6 and TRBJ2-7; D call uncertain. Germline V CDR1 and CDR2: MNHNY, SVGAGI (reference sequence). V was shortened by 0 bases and J by 2 bases, with 8 bases between the two germline ends. The CDR3 contains 14 residues. The CDR3 nucleotides are TGTGCCAGCAGTTACTCGGCAACCACCTACGAGCAGTACTTC. Its protein is CASSYSATTYEQYF.

This chain connects TRBV2 to TRBJ1-3; TRBD1 matches at 7 bases. CDR1 is SNHLY and CDR2 is FYNNEI in the germline V gene. The J segment lost 0 bases and the V segment lost 6 bases, leaving 11 bases of the junction unmatched. The CDR3 covers 17 residues. CDR3 sequence (DNA): TGTGCCAGCAGCCCACAGGACAGGCTCAGCTCTGGAAACACCATATATTTT. It yields the protein CASSPQDRLSSGNTIYF.

This rearrangement joins TRBV28 to TRBJ2-3; D is unresolved. Trimming took 5 bases from V and 6 from J, leaving 9 bases between them. The V gene's germline CDR1 is MDHEN and CDR2 SYDVKM. The CDR3 covers 12 residues. The CDR3 region is CASSPLMDTQYF. The CDR3, as DNA: TGTGCCAGCAGTCCCTTGATGGATACGCAGTATTTT.

The J gene is TRBJ2-5, the V gene TRBV19; TRBD2 agrees at 10 bases. The V gene end was trimmed by 5 bases and the J gene end by 3 bases; junction bases not matched to a gene: 9. The V gene's germline CDR1 is LNHDA and CDR2 SQIVND (reference sequence). CDR3 length: 16 residues. The CDR3 DNA is TGTGCCAGTAGTCCAGCTAGCGGGAGTCGAGAAGAGACCCAGTACTTC. Its translation is CASSPASGSREETQYF.

The CDR3 region has the DNA TGCGCCAGCAGCCCCCAGTTTAACTATGGCTACACCTTC. Translating it yields CASSPQFNYGYTF. This chain links TRBV5-1 with TRBJ1-2; D call uncertain. Trimming shortened V by 4 bases and J by 1 base, and 8 bases separated the two germline ends. Looked up from germline, CDR1 is SGHRS and CDR2 is YFSETQ. CDR3 size: 13 residues.

The J gene is TRBJ2-3, the V gene TRBV9, with 11 bases aligning to TRBD1. The CDR3 is 15 residues long. Per germline, CDR1 SGDLS and CDR2 YYNGEE. V shed 9 bases and J 5 bases; nucleotides not matched to a gene: 11. The CDR3 protein is CATGSGTGGIDTQYF. The CDR3 DNA is TGTGCCACCGGATCCGGGACAGGGGGAATAGATACGCAGTATTTT.

V and J are TRBV2 and TRBJ2-7; TRBD1 matches at 11 bases. The CDR3 totals 14 residues. Germline CDR1 SNHLY, CDR2 FYNNEI. V gave up 4 bases and J gave up 2 bases; unmatched junction bases: 1. The CDR3 spells CASSVGQGAYEQYF. DNA for the CDR3: TGTGCCAGCAGTGTGGGACAGGGGGCCTACGAGCAGTACTTC.

The CDR3 here is CASSLSGSVYEQFF. CDR3 bases: TGTGCCAGCAGTTTAAGCGGGAGTGTATATGAGCAGTTCTTC. The genes are TRBV27 and TRBJ2-1; 8 bases map to TRBD2. The ends lost 2 bases at V and 8 bases at J; junction bases unmatched: 5. This CDR3 region has 14 residues. The V gene's germline CDR1 is MNHEY and CDR2 SMNVEV (reference sequence).